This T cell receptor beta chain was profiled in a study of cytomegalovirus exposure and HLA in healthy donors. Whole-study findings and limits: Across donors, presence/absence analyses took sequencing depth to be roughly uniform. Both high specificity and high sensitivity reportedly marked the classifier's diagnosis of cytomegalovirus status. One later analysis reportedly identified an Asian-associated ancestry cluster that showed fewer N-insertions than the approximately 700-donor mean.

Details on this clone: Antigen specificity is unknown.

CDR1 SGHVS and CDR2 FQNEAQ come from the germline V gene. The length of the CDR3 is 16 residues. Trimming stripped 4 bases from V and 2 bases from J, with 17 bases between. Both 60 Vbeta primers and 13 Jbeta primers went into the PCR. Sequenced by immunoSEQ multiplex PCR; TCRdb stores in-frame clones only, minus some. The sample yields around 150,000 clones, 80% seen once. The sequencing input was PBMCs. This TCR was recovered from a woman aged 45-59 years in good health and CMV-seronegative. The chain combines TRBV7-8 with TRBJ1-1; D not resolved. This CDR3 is CASSSRGQWGNTEAFF. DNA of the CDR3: TGTGCCAGCAGCTCTAGAGGGCAGTGGGGAAACACTGAAGCTTTCTTT. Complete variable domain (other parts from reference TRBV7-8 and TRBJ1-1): GAGVSQSPRYKVAKRGQDVALRCDPISGHVSLFWYQQALGQGPEFLTYFQNEAQLDKSGLPSDRFFAERPEGSVSTLKIQRTQQEDSAVYLCASSSRGQWGNTEAFFGQGTRLTVV.